A selection of T cell receptor beta chains follows, all from one sample in a study of T-cell memory formation after mild COVID-19. TCRdb ran MiXCR on the 5' RACE reads and lists one entry per CDR3 protein. The top ten hold roughly an eighth of the sample, which has about 540,000 distinct CDR3 sequences, around 21% seen once. Sequencing was performed on PBMCs or a T cell subset sorted from them (not recorded which). The receptors come from an adult woman who had mild COVID-19 (a few samples of this study predate the infection). Cell type and time point are not known. Both conserved end residues are part of each CDR3. Clone sizes are given selectively: once, few, many, or a class where the clone is expanded.

J gene,clone size,V gene,CDR3 protein
TRBJ1-2,few,TRBV6-1,CASSPGTVDPGGYTF
TRBJ1-2,NA,TRBV12-3/TRBV12-4,CASSYLGTGDGDYGYTF
TRBJ2-7,NA,TRBV7-7,CASSLGEGAVEQYF
TRBJ2-5,NA,TRBV10-3,CAISNPRTGGAETQYF
TRBJ2-7,few,TRBV20-1,CSASLRRQASYEQYF
TRBJ2-1,few,TRBV7-9,CAGTSGRSAYNEQFF
TRBJ2-3,NA,TRBV6-5,CASSYSGPDGYARTDTQYF
TRBJ1-2,NA,TRBV27,CASRRDGASYGYTF
TRBJ2-1,many,TRBV23-1,CASSQYGTEMDNEQFF
TRBJ1-2,NA,TRBV10-3,CAITFGVGYGYTF
TRBJ2-5,NA,TRBV7-9,CASSPSGAGVGETQYF
TRBJ2-3,NA,TRBV5-6,CASSLAGGTRADTQYF
TRBJ2-1,NA,TRBV20-1,CSARDSMHEQFF
TRBJ1-6,NA,TRBV20-1,CSAPPGGRYNSPLHF
TRBJ2-3,few,TRBV27,CASSLRDRVGKSTDTQYF
TRBJ1-1,NA,TRBV5-1,CASSLEGAAFF
TRBJ2-1,few,TRBV6-6,CASSYWAGGAYNEQFF
TRBJ1-5,few,TRBV20-1,CSASRPGVVDNQPQHF
TRBJ2-3,few,TRBV20-1,CSARDPTTTYTDTQYF
TRBJ2-1,NA,TRBV25-1,CASSERLAGGNEQFF
TRBJ2-7,NA,TRBV24-1,CATSERDKPMDEQYF
TRBJ2-2,few,TRBV6-5,CASNLLQRGNTGELFF
TRBJ1-5,many,TRBV7-2,CASSVDSNQPQHF
TRBJ1-6,NA,TRBV6-2/TRBV6-3,CASSHVDRDNSPLHF
TRBJ1-2,few,TRBV5-5,CASSLVEGDYGYTF
TRBJ2-5,NA,TRBV6-5,CASSYSGTRSETQYF
TRBJ1-2,few,TRBV5-6,CASSLSLIGDYGYTF
TRBJ1-3,NA,TRBV6-4,CASGPRGRWYTIYF
TRBJ1-1,few,TRBV5-1,CASSFGDGNTEAFF
TRBJ2-1,NA,TRBV9,CASSGGQGGGLVRNEQFF
TRBJ1-1,few,TRBV20-1,CSARDSPNTEAFF
TRBJ2-3,few,TRBV25-1,CASSGPNGTDTQYF
TRBJ2-2,NA,TRBV6-5,CASSTSGLAGGWSIGELFF
TRBJ2-7,few,TRBV7-9,CASSLDERLLSSYEQYF
TRBJ2-1,few,TRBV19,CASSIDTPGPLFF
TRBJ2-7,few,TRBV7-2,CASSLPVAREQYF
TRBJ1-2,few,TRBV18,CASSQGARNYGYTF
TRBJ2-6,NA,TRBV15,CATSRDKSMTGANVLTF